This T cell receptor (beta chain) was sequenced for a study of blood T cell repertoires in COVID-19 (dated by TCRdb to the early 2020s). In the study overall: Samples from collaborators originated in the United States, Italy and Spain and spanned both the acute and convalescent phases of COVID-19. Samples came from the ongoing ImmuneRACE study (first 160 participants) plus 1,254 subjects from 6 global collaborators. Subjects who had been exposed to COVID-19, were actively infected with it, or had recovered from it provided the deeply sampled blood TCRbeta repertoires that made up the dataset. Where available, HLA class I and class II types were taken from metadata supplied by the sample provider and were not determined by assay-based typing. The prospective study material was composed of cDNA or gDNA derived from T cells, B-cell-depleted T cells, or PBMCs. The sample metadata nearly always contained a de-identified subject ID, COVID-19 status, age in years and sex. A freely available public database, intended as a resource for researchers studying the immune response to SARS-CoV-2, is where the repertoires were released.

A distance of 15 bases separates the germline ends of V and J, which lose 2 bases and 9 bases respectively. Sequences SNHLY (CDR1) and FYNNEI (CDR2) are obtained from the germline V gene. Counted from cysteine to phenylalanine, this CDR3 has 14 amino acids. Here the CDR3 DNA is all that survives: 42 bases in frame from base 1. TCRbeta CDR3 regions were amplified from genomic DNA by means of the immunoSEQ Assay, a bias-controlled multiplex PCR. The authors processed their data as follows. Within the assay, amplification of reference gene primers was used to estimate how many nucleated cells each sample contained. To quantify the absolute abundance of each unique TCRbeta CDR3 rearrangement, sequence reads were collapsed and filtered. Productive Simpson clonality was computed per sample as the square root of Simpson's diversity index over productive rearrangements. TCRdb carries this immuneACCESS record with in-frame sequences only. Its versions omit some clonotypes, under half of them owing to an unresolved V gene in the studies checked, with the rest unexplained. V and J calls and clone size are those listed in that table; D and trimming were worked out from the DNA. Within this sample are 250,000 to 300,000 clones, with 75% to 90% of them counted one time only. About 4.5% of the sample belongs to the ten largest clones.

Another Seattle source contributed samples from volunteer blood donors who had recovered from COVID-19. Collaborating institutions collected whole blood in K2EDTA tubes following their own protocols. For TCRbeta analysis, collaborator samples were shipped as frozen whole blood, as isolated PBMCs, or as DNA extracted from either sample type. About this clone itself: The antigen it binds to is not known. Base qualities are not at hand, and no much larger clone is one base apart.

Summary of the overall study and its limitations: How much clinical and demographic metadata was included differed by source and by participant, and the metadata was provided uncurated.

Sequenced sample: peripheral blood. The sequence joins TRBV2 to TRBJ2-3; no confident D gene assignment can be made. The sequence was obtained from a man aged 55 to 70 who had recovered from COVID-19. The CDR3 sequence is CASSELVALGTQYF. The nucleotide sequence reads as follows: TGTGCCAGCAGTGAATTGGTGGCGCTAGGCACGCAGTATTTT.